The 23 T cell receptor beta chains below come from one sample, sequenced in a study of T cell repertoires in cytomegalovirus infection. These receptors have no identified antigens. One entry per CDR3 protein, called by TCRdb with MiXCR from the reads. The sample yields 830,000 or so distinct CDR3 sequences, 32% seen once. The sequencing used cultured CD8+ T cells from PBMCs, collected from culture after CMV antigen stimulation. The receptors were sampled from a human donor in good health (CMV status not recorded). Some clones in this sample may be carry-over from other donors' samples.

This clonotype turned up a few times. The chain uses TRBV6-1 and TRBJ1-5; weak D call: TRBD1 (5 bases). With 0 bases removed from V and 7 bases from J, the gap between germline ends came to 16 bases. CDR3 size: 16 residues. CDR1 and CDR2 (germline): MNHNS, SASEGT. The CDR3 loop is CASSEAKIRVNQPQHF. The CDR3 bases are TGTGCCAGCAGTGAAGCGAAGATCAGGGTCAACCAGCCCCAGCATTTT.

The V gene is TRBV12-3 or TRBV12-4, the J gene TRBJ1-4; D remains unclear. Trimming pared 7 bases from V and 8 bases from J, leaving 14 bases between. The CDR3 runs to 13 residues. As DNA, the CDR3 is TGTGCCAGCACCCCGTTCCTGACGGAAAAACTGTTTTTT. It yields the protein CASTPFLTEKLFF.

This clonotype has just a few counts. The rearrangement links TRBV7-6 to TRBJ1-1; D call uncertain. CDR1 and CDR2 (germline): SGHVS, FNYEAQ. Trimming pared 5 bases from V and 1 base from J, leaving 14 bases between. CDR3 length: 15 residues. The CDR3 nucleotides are TGTGCCAGCAGCCTCCTAAAGGTTTCGAACACTGAAGCTTTCTTT. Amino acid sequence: CASSLLKVSNTEAFF.

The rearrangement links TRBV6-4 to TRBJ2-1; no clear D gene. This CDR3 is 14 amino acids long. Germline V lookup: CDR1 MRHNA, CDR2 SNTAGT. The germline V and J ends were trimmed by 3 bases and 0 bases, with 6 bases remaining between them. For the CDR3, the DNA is TGTGCCAGCAGTGAGGCGATCTCCTACAATGAGCAGTTCTTC. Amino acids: CASSEAISYNEQFF.

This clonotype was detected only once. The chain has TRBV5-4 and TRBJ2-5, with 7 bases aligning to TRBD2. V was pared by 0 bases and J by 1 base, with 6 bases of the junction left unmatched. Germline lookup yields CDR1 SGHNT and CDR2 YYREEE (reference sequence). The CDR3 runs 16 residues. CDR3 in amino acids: CASSLGGEGFQETQYF. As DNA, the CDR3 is TGTGCCAGCAGCTTGGGGGGGGAGGGGTTCCAAGAGACCCAGTACTTC.

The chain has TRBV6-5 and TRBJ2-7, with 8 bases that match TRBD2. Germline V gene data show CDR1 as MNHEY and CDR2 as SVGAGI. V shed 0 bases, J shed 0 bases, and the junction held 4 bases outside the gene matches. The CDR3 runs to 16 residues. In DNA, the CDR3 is TGTGCCAGCAGTTACTCAGAGCGGGGGAACTCCTACGAGCAGTACTTC. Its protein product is CASSYSERGNSYEQYF.

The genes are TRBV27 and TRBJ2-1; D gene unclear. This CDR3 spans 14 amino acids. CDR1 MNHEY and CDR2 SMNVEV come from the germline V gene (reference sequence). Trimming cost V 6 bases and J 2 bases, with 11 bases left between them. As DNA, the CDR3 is TGTGCCAGCAGCCCAAGGTTTGCCTACAATGAGCAGTTCTTC. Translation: CASSPRFAYNEQFF.

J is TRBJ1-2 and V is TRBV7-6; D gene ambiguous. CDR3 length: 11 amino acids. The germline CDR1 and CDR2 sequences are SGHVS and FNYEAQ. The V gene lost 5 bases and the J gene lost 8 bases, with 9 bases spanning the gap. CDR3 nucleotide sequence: TGTGCCAGCAGCGCCCGACGCGGCTACACCTTC. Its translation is CASSARRGYTF.

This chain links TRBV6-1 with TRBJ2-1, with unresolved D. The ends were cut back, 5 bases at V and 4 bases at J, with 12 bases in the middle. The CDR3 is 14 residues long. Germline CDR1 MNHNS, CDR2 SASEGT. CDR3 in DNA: TGTGCCAGCAGTAAAAAGTCAGGATACAATGAGCAGTTCTTC. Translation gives CASSKKSGYNEQFF.

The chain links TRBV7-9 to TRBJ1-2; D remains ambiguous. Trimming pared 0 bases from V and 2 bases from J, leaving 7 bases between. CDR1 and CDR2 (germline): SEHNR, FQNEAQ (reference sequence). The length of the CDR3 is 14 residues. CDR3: CASSLARLNYGYTF. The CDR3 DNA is TGTGCCAGCAGCTTAGCCAGGCTCAACTATGGCTACACCTTC.

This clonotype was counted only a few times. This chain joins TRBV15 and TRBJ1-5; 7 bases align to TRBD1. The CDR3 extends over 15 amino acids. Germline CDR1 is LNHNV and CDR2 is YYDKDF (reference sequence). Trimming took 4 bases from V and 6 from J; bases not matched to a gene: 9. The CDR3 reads CATSINRGSGQPQHF. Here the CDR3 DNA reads TGTGCCACCAGCATAAACAGGGGTAGCGGTCAGCCCCAGCATTTT.

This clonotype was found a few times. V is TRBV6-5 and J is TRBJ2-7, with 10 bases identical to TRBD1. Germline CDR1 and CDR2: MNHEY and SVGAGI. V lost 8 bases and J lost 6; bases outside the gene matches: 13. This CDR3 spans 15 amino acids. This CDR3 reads CASYPPTGGFCEQYV. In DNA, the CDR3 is TGTGCCAGCTATCCCCCGACAGGGGGCTTTTGCGAGCAGTACGTC.

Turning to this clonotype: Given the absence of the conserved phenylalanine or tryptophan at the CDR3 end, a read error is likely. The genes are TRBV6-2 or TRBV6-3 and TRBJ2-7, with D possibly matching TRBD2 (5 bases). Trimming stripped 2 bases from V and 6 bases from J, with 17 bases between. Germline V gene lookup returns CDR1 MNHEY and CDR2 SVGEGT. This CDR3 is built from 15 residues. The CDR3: CASSYPAHKSGEQYL. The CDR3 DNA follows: TGTGCCAGCAGTTACCCGGCACACAAAAGCGGCGAGCAGTACCTC.

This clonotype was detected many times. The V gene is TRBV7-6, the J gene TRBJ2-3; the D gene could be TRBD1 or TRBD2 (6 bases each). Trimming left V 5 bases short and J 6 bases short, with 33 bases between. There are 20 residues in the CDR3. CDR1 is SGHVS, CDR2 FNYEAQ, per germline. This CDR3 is CASSLRPTARQGTGLDTQYF. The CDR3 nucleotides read TGTGCCAGCAGCCTACGCCCTACTGCACGGCAGGGGACTGGTTTGGATACGCAGTATTTT.

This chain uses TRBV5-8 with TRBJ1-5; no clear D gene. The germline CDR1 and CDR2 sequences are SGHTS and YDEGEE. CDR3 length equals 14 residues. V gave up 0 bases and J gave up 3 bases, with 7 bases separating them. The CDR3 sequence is CASSLDIANQPQHF. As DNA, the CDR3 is TGTGCCAGCAGCTTGGACATAGCCAATCAGCCCCAGCATTTT.

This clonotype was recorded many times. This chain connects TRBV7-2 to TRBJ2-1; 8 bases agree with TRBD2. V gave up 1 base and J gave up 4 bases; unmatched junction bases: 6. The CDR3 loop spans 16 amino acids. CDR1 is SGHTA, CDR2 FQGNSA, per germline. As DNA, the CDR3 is TGTGCCAGCAGCTTAGTTCCTAGCGGGCCTTACAATGAGCAGTTCTTC. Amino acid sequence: CASSLVPSGPYNEQFF.

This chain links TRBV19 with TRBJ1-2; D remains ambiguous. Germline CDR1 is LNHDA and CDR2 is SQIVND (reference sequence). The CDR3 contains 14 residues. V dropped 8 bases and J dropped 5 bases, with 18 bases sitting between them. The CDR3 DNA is TGTGCCAGTGGAGCTTCGACACGGATTTATGGCTACACCTTC. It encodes CASGASTRIYGYTF.

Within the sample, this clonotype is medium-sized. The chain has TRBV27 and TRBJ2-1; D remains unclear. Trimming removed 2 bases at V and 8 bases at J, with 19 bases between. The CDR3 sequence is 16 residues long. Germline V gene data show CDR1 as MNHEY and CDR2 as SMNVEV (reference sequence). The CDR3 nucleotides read TGTGCCAGCAGTTTAAATCGGATCCCCGGCGTGGATGAGCAGTTCTTC. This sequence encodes CASSLNRIPGVDEQFF.

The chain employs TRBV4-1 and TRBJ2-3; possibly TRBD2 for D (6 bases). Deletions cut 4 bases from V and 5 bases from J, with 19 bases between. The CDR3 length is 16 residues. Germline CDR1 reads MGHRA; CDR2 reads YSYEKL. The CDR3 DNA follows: TGCGCCAGCAGCCCGGAGGGCAGCCCAGAACTAGATACGCAGTATTTT. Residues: CASSPEGSPELDTQYF.

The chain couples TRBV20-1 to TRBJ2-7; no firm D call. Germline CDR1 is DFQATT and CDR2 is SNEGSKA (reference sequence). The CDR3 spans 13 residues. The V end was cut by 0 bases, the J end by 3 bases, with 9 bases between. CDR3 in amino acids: CSARDRADYEQYF. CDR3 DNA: TGCAGTGCTAGAGATCGGGCAGACTACGAGCAGTACTTC.

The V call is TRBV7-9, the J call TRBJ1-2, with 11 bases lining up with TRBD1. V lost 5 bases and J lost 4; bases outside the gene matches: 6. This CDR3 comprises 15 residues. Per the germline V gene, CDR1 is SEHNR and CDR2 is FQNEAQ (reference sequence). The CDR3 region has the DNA TGTGCCAGCAGCGGGACAGGGGGGGGCGGCTATGGCTACACCTTC. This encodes CASSGTGGGGYGYTF.

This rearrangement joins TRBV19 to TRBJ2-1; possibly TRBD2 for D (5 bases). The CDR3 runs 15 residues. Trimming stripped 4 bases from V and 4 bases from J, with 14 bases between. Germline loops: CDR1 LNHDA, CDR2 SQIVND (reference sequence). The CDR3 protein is CASSTSGSPYNEQFF. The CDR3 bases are TGTGCCAGTAGTACCTCTGGGAGTCCTTACAATGAGCAGTTCTTC.

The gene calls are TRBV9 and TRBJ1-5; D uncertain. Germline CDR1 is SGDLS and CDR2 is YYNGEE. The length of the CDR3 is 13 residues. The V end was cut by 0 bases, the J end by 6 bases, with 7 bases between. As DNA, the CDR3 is TGTGCCAGCAGCGTAGGAAGCTCTCAGCCCCAGCATTTT. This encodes CASSVGSSQPQHF.